This T cell receptor beta chain was recovered during a study of OX40 agonist ivuxolimab in advanced cancers. Background on the study: Three patients, one with hepatocellular carcinoma and two with cutaneous melanoma, achieved partial responses. General study findings and limits: Clonal expansion by week 6 occurred in CD4+ and CD8+ blood T cells (at 0.1 to 3.0 mg/kg).

Germline V gene data show CDR1 as KGHSH and CDR2 as LQKENI. The CDR3 covers 19 residues. Losses at the gene ends were 6 bases for V and 3 bases for J; bases not matched to a gene: 22. Blood was sampled at baseline, cycle 4 day 1, and cycle 7 day 1. On this clone itself: The antigen is unknown.

The method was immunoSEQ multiplex PCR; TCRdb's version includes in-frame clones alone and lacks a portion of them. The sample consists of nearly 90,000 clones, approximately 87% of them appearing once. The starting material was CD4+ or CD8+ T cells sorted from blood, obtained in a trial of the OX40 agonist ivuxolimab. This sequence joins TRBV18 and TRBJ2-7, with 8 bases lining up with TRBD1. This clonotype was obtained from an adult with an advanced solid tumor such as melanoma, head and neck, liver or kidney cancer. This chain's CDR3 is CASSTKWAGSDRGYYEQYF. CDR3 in DNA: TGTGCCAGCTCCACAAAATGGGCCGGGAGCGACAGGGGCTACTACGAGCAGTACTTC.